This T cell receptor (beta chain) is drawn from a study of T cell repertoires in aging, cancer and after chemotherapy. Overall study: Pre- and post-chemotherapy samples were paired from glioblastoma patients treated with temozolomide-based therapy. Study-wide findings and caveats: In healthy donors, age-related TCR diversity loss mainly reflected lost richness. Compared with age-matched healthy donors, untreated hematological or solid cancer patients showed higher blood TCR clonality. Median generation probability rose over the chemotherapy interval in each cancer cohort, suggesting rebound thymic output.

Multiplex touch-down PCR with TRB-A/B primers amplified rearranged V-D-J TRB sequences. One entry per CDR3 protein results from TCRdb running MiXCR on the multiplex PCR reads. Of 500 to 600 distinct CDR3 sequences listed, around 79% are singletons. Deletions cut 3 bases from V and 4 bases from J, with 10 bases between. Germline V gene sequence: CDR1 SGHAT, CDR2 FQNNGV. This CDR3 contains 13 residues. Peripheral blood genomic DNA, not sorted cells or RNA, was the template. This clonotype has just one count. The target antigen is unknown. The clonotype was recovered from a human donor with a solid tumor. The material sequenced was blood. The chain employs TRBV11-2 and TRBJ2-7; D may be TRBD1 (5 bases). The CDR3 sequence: CASSFETDYEQYF. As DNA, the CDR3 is TGTGCCAGCAGCTTCGAGACAGATTACGAGCAGTACTTC.